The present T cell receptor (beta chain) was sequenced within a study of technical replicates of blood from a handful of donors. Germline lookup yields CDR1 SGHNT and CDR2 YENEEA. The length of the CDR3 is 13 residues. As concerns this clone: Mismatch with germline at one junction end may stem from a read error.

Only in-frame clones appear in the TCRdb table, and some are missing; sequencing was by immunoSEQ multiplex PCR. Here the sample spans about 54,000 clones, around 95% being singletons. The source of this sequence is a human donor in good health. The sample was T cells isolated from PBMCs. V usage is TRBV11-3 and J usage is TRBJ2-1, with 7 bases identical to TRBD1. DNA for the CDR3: TGTGCCAGCCAGGGGGAGAACTACGATGAGCAGTTCTTC. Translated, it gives CASQGENYDEQFF.